This T cell receptor beta chain was captured in a study of blood T cell repertoires in COVID-19. The assay was immunoSEQ multiplex PCR, and TCRdb's table has in-frame clones only and misses some. The table has over 250,000 clones, around 89% seen once; the top ten hold approximately 12%. As concerns this clone: The identical CDR3 is also encoded by other nucleotide sequences in the sample.

Germline values: CDR1 MNHEY, CDR2 SVGAGI. V lost 5 bases and J 0 bases, leaving 7 bases between the germline ends. This CDR3 is 13 amino acids long. This chain links TRBV6-5 with TRBJ1-2, with D unresolved. Sample: peripheral blood. The sequence derives from a woman in her sixties or seventies with acute or convalescent COVID-19. CDR3 bases: TGTGCCAGCAGTCCGGGAACTAACTATGGCTACACCTTC. It is translated as CASSPGTNYGYTF.